The 20 T cell receptor beta chains listed next were all sequenced from one sample in a study of T-cell reconstitution after alpha-beta-depleted transplantation in children. Unique molecular identifiers featured in how the TCRbeta library was prepared. TCRdb re-called the PCR reads through MiXCR, storing one row per CDR3 protein. The sample has 500,000 to 600,000 distinct CDR3 sequences, around 16% seen once. Specimen: PBMCs from the stem cell graft donor, collected from the stem cell graft. The receptors derive from a human donor who donated a stem cell graft to a child with acute lymphoblastic leukemia.

V is TRBV4-1 and J is TRBJ2-3; D is ambiguous. The CDR3 consists of 14 residues. The V gene's germline CDR1 is MGHRA and CDR2 YSYEKL. The ends were cut back, 3 bases at V and 4 bases at J, with 11 bases in the middle. As DNA, the CDR3 is TGCGCCAGCAGCCACCACCGACGGGCAGATACGCAGTATTTT. Its translation: CASSHHRRADTQYF.

This chain connects TRBV10-2 to TRBJ2-5; D may be TRBD2 (5 bases). The CDR3 is 12 amino acids. V was shortened by 6 bases and J by 4 bases, with 9 bases between the two germline ends. Per germline, CDR1 WSHSY and CDR2 SAAADI. The CDR3 loop is CASRAGGETQYF. As DNA, the CDR3 is TGCGCCAGCAGGGCCGGAGGAGAGACCCAGTACTTC.

This clonotype was observed a few times. The chain carries TRBV12-3 or TRBV12-4 and TRBJ1-5; 8 nucleotides line up with TRBD1. The length of the CDR3 is 14 residues. V dropped 5 bases and J dropped 10; count of bases not matched to a gene: 10. CDR3 DNA: TGTGCCAGCAGTCCACAGGGGGGATCGTTCCCCCAGCATTTT. Protein product: CASSPQGGSFPQHF.

This chain connects TRBV12-3 or TRBV12-4 to TRBJ2-7, with 9 bases matching TRBD1. The V and J ends lost 5 bases and 2 bases, in that order; junction bases with no gene match: 13. This CDR3 is 17 amino acids long. The CDR3, as DNA: TGTGCCAGCAGTACCCGGTCCGGGACAGGGTCGCCCTACGAGCAGTACTTC. Translating it yields CASSTRSGTGSPYEQYF.

Only a few counts were recorded for this clonotype. This chain uses TRBV7-8 with TRBJ2-7; 7 bases are a match to TRBD2. Losses at the gene ends were 4 bases for V and 2 bases for J; bases not matched to a gene: 8. The CDR3 consists of 15 residues. Per the germline V gene, CDR1 is SGHVS and CDR2 is FQNEAQ. The CDR3 is CASSWGGIDPYEQYF. CDR3 nucleotides: TGTGCCAGCAGCTGGGGGGGTATCGACCCCTACGAGCAGTACTTC.

CDR3 nucleotides: TGTGCCATCAATGGAGAACGGTCTATGATGGGCTACACCTTC. It encodes CAINGERSMMGYTF. V and J are TRBV10-3 and TRBJ1-2; D gene uncertain. With 7 bases removed from V and 8 bases from J, the gap between germline ends came to 20 bases. CDR1 is ENHRY, CDR2 SYGVKD, per germline. The CDR3 totals 14 residues.

This clonotype was seen a handful of times. The CDR3 DNA sequence: TGCGCCAGCAGTGAGACTAGGACCTACGAGCAGTACTTC. It codes for CASSETRTYEQYF. The chain is built from TRBV5-1 and TRBJ2-7, with D possibly TRBD2 on 6 matching bases. Trimming took 5 bases from V and 2 from J, leaving 11 bases between them. The germline CDR1 and CDR2 sequences are SGHRS and YFSETQ. This CDR3 is built from 13 residues.

This clonotype has just a few counts. The chain uses TRBV7-9 and TRBJ1-4, with 8 nucleotides matching TRBD1. The CDR3 is made up of 15 amino acids. The junction had 3 bases not matched to a gene; V was cut back by 1 base and J by 5 bases. The germline CDR1 and CDR2 sequences are SEHNR and FQNEAQ (reference sequence). CDR3 protein: CASSLVAGGNEKLFF. CDR3 DNA: TGTGCCAGCAGCTTAGTGGCAGGGGGCAATGAAAAACTGTTTTTT.

This clonotype was seen a few times. The rearrangement links TRBV13 to TRBJ2-3, with D unresolved. CDR1 is PRHDT and CDR2 is FYEKMQ in the germline V gene (reference sequence). V was pared by 5 bases and J by 4 bases, with 10 bases between. CDR3 length equals 13 residues. CDR3 amino acids: CASSPRTPDTQYF. CDR3 in DNA: TGTGCCAGCAGCCCCCGGACGCCAGATACGCAGTATTTT.

DNA of the CDR3: TGCAGCGTTGAAAAGGGGGGAAGGTATGGCTACACCTTC. Residues: CSVEKGGRYGYTF. V usage is TRBV29-1 and J usage is TRBJ1-2, with a tentative D call TRBD1 (6 bases). This CDR3 region has 13 residues. V gave up 2 bases and J gave up 5 bases, with 12 bases separating them. Germline V gene sequence: CDR1 SQVTM, CDR2 ANQGSEA.

This clonotype turned up a few times. The rearrangement joins TRBV5-1 to TRBJ2-7; 10 positions agree with TRBD2. The CDR3 covers 14 residues. Germline V lookup: CDR1 SGHRS, CDR2 YFSETQ. Trimming took 0 bases from V and 6 from J; bases not matched to a gene: 3. CDR3 nucleotides: TGCGCCAGCAGCTTGGAGCGGGAGGGCTTCGAGCAGTACTTC. It specifies CASSLEREGFEQYF.

This sequence joins TRBV29-1 and TRBJ2-7; 11 bases fit TRBD2. CDR1 is SQVTM, CDR2 ANQGSEA, per germline. The CDR3 loop spans 14 amino acids. The V segment lost 5 bases and the J segment 0 bases; nucleotides outside the gene matches: 3. CDR3 amino acids: CSVPSGRSSYEQYF. CDR3 nucleotides: TGCAGCGTTCCTAGCGGGAGGAGCTCCTACGAGCAGTACTTC.

The V and J genes are TRBV12-3 or TRBV12-4 and TRBJ2-1, with 8 positions matching TRBD2. The CDR3 is 15 residues long. J was trimmed by 8 bases and V by 2 bases; bases with no gene match: 8. The DNA of the CDR3 is TGTGCCAGCAGTTTACCAGCGGGAGCTATCGATGAGCAGTTCTTC. Amino acid sequence: CASSLPAGAIDEQFF.

This clonotype was detected a few times. The CDR3 protein is CASSSALATGEQFF. DNA for the CDR3: TGTGCCAGCAGTTCCGCACTAGCGACGGGTGAGCAGTTCTTC. This sequence joins TRBV27 and TRBJ2-1, with TRBD2 matching over 7 bases. CDR3 length: 14 residues. Per the germline V gene, CDR1 is MNHEY and CDR2 is SMNVEV (reference sequence). J lost 9 bases, V lost 4 bases, and 9 bases had no gene match.

The chain employs TRBV18 and TRBJ1-1, with 7 bases identical to TRBD1. CDR1 is KGHSH, CDR2 LQKENI, per germline. V lost 1 base to trimming and J lost 3 bases; unmatched junction nucleotides: 5. This CDR3 has 15 residues. CDR3 sequence (DNA): TGTGCCAGCTCACCACAAGGGGGCTCGGACACTGAAGCTTTCTTT. This encodes CASSPQGGSDTEAFF.

This clonotype was detected only a few times. The chain employs TRBV20-1 and TRBJ2-5; 7 bases map to TRBD2. V lost 4 bases, J lost 5 bases, and 10 bases stayed unmatched. Germline V gene lookup returns CDR1 DFQATT and CDR2 SNEGSKA (reference sequence). CDR3 length: 14 residues. The CDR3, as DNA: TGCAGTGCTATATATAAGGGAGGGAGGGAGACCCAGTACTTC. Amino acid sequence: CSAIYKGGRETQYF.

This clonotype has only a few counts. One end of the junction fails to match germline, which may point to a read error. This CDR3 reads CSVALDQETQYF. Here the CDR3 DNA reads TGCAGCGTTGCTCTGGACCAGGAGACCCAGTACTTC. J is TRBJ2-5 and V is TRBV29-1; no reliable D call. CDR1 is SQVTM, CDR2 ANQGSEA, per germline. This CDR3 spans 12 amino acids.

This clonotype was seen a handful of times. The rearrangement uses TRBV12-3 or TRBV12-4 and TRBJ1-1, with D unresolved. The V end was cut by 7 bases, the J end by 0 bases, with 12 bases between. The CDR3 runs 14 residues. CDR3 nucleotide sequence: TGTGCCAGCAACAAATTTACCGTGAACACTGAAGCTTTCTTT. This translates into CASNKFTVNTEAFF.

This clonotype was found a few times. This chain links TRBV12-3 or TRBV12-4 with TRBJ1-4; 9 bases fit TRBD1. The CDR3 is made up of 15 amino acids. The V segment lost 7 bases and the J segment 8 bases; nucleotides outside the gene matches: 11. DNA for the CDR3: TGTGCCAGCATTCCCAGGGGGACAGGGAGCGAAAAACTGTTTTTT. Its protein is CASIPRGTGSEKLFF.

This sequence joins TRBV5-1 and TRBJ2-1; 9 nucleotides line up with TRBD2. CDR1 and CDR2 from the germline V gene are SGHRS and YFSETQ. The CDR3 loop spans 17 amino acids. Unmatched junction bases numbered 12, after V lost 5 bases and J lost 3 bases. The CDR3: CASSAFGGRALYNEQFF. The CDR3 region has the DNA TGCGCCAGCAGTGCATTTGGCGGGAGGGCCCTCTACAATGAGCAGTTCTTC.